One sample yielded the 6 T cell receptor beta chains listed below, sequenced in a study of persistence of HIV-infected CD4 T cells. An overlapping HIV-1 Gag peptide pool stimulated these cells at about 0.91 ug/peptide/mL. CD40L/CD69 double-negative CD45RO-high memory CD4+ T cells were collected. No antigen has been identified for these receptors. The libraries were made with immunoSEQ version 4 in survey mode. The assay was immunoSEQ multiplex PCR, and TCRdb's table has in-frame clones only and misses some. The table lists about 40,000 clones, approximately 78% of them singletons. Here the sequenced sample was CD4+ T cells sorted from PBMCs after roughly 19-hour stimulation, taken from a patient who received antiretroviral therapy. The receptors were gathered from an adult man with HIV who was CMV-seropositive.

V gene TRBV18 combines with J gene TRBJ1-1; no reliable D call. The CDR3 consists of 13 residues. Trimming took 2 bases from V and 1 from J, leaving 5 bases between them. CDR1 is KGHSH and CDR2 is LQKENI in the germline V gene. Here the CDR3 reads CASSPGTNTEAFF. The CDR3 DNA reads TGTGCCAGCTCACCAGGTACGAACACTGAAGCTTTCTTT.

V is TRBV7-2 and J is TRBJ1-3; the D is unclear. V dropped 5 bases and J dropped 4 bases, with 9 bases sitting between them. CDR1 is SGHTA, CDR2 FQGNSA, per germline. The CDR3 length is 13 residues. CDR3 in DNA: TGTGCCAGCAGCCTCCCCTCCGGAAACACCATATATTTT. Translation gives CASSLPSGNTIYF.

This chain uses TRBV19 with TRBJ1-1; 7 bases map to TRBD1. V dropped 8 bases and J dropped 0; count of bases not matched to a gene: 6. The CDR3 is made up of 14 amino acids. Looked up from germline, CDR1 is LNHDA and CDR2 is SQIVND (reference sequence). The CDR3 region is CASQTGLMNTEAFF. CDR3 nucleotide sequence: TGTGCCAGTCAGACAGGGCTTATGAACACTGAAGCTTTCTTT.

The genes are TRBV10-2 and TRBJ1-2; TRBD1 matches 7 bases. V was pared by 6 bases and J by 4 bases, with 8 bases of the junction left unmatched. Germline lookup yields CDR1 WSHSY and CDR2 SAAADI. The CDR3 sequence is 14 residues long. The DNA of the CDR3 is TGCGCCAGCAGGGACCCCGACAGGGCCTATGGCTACACCTTC. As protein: CASRDPDRAYGYTF.

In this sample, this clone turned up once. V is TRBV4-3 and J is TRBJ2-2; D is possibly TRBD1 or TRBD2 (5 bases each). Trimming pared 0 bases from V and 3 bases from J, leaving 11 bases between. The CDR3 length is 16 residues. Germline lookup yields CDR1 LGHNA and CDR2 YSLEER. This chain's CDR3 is CASSQDLGVDTGELFF. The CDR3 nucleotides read TGCGCCAGCAGCCAAGATCTGGGGGTAGACACCGGGGAGCTGTTTTTT.

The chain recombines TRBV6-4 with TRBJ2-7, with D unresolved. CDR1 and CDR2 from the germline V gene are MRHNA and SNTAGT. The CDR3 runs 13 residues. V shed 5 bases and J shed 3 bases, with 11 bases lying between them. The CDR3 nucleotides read TGTGCCAGCAGTTCCGGCCCCGGCTACGAGCAGTACTTC. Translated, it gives CASSSGPGYEQYF.